These 22 T cell receptor beta chains were all obtained from the same sample, sequenced in a study of blood T cells in healthy people across ages. A second PCR of about 7 to 12 cycles used a sample-barcoded 5' primer and a J-beta primer mix. TCRdb ran MiXCR on the 5' RACE reads and lists one entry per CDR3 protein. The sample carries hundreds of thousands of distinct CDR3 sequences, about 52% recorded once. The sample consisted of blood. These receptors were obtained from a woman between 55 and 75 years old in good health.

This rearrangement joins TRBV28 to TRBJ2-5; TRBD2 aligns across 9 bases. This CDR3 region has 16 residues. Germline-derived CDR1 and CDR2 are MDHEN and SYDVKM. V shed 2 bases and J 2 bases; nucleotides not matched to a gene: 6. CDR3 nucleotides: TGTGCCAGCAGTTTAGGGCTAGCGGGGAATCAAGAGACCCAGTACTTC. It is translated as CASSLGLAGNQETQYF.

In regard to this clonotype: The germline gene is not matched at one end of the junction; a read error may be the cause. The chain carries TRBV28 and TRBJ2-3, with a weak D call TRBD2 (6 bases). Germline assignment: CDR1 MDHEN and CDR2 SYDVKM. This CDR3 has 16 amino acids. CDR3 in amino acids: CACSLSAGTSTDTQYF. Written as DNA, the CDR3 is TGTGCCTGCAGTTTATCGGCGGGAACCAGCACAGATACGCAGTATTTT.

The chain links TRBV6-2 or TRBV6-3 to TRBJ2-7, with TRBD2 as a possible D gene (5 bases). The V end lost 6 bases, the J end lost 6 bases, and 15 bases lay between the germline ends. CDR1 is MNHEY and CDR2 is SVGEGT in the germline V gene. CDR3 length equals 13 residues. This chain's CDR3 is CASREGLRAEQYF. The CDR3 DNA is TGTGCCAGCAGAGAGGGCCTCCGAGCCGAGCAGTACTTC.

Turning to this clonotype: The junction departs from the called germline gene at one end, perhaps through a read error. The chain's CDR3 is CASSLAGQGAWEQFF. DNA of the CDR3: TGTGCCAGCAGTCTAGCGGGACAGGGGGCTTGGGAGCAGTTCTTC. The chain joins TRBV12-3 or TRBV12-4 to TRBJ2-1, with 12 bases that match TRBD1. This CDR3 contains 15 residues.

The chain employs TRBV5-1 and TRBJ2-1; TRBD2 matches at 8 bases. Germline V gene data show CDR1 as SGHRS and CDR2 as YFSETQ. With V trimmed by 7 bases and J by 0 bases, 6 bases remained unmatched. The CDR3 spans 15 residues. The CDR3 here is CASPEGTSSYNEQFF. The CDR3 nucleotides read TGCGCCAGCCCCGAGGGGACTAGCTCCTACAATGAGCAGTTCTTC. The complete variable domain, with remaining parts taken from reference TRBV5-1 and TRBJ2-1, reads KAGVTQTPRYLIKTRGQQVTLSCSPISGHRSVSWYQQTPGQGLQFLFEYFSETQRNKGNFPGRFSGRQFSNSRSEMNVSTLELGDSALYLCASPEGTSSYNEQFFGPGTRLTVL.

This clonotype has only a few counts. The chain has TRBV20-1 and TRBJ2-5; TRBD1 agrees at 7 bases. J gave up 3 bases and V 6 bases, and 10 bases lay outside the gene matches. This CDR3 contains 14 residues. The germline V gene has CDR1 DFQATT and CDR2 SNEGSKA (reference sequence). The CDR3 DNA follows: TGCAGTGCCAACTACCGGGGACAGAAAGAGACCCAGTACTTC. It specifies CSANYRGQKETQYF.

This clonotype was counted between two and nine times. The chain combines TRBV20-1 with TRBJ2-7; a weak D match, TRBD2 (6 bases). Deletions cut 2 bases from V and 1 base from J, with 18 bases between. Per the germline V gene, CDR1 is DFQATT and CDR2 is SNEGSKA (reference sequence). The CDR3 has 16 amino acids. Written as DNA, the CDR3 is TGCAGTGCTAGACCCTGGGGGGTAGCGGAGTCCTACGAGCAGTACTTC. It encodes CSARPWGVAESYEQYF.

The chain carries TRBV9 and TRBJ2-1, with 9 nucleotides matching TRBD1. The trim removed 4 bases at V and 6 bases at J, leaving 11 bases unmatched. This CDR3 comprises 16 residues. CDR1 SGDLS and CDR2 YYNGEE come from the germline V gene. CDR3 protein: CASSPQIGTGSNEQFF. For the CDR3, the DNA is TGTGCCAGCAGCCCCCAAATCGGGACAGGGTCCAATGAGCAGTTCTTC.

The chain links TRBV7-2 to TRBJ2-3; the match to TRBD1 covers 8 bases. CDR3 length: 16 residues. Trimming removed 5 bases from V and 1 base from J; junction bases left unmatched: 8. Germline loops: CDR1 SGHTA, CDR2 FQGNSA. The CDR3 region has the DNA TGTGCCAGCAGCGCAGGGGGCGGTCAACGCACAGATACGCAGTATTTT. This codes for CASSAGGGQRTDTQYF.

This clonotype came up a few times. This chain connects TRBV5-1 to TRBJ2-5; TRBD1 aligns across 7 bases. The CDR3 runs 15 residues. Germline CDR1 SGHRS, CDR2 YFSETQ. With V trimmed by 6 bases and J by 2 bases, 10 bases remained unmatched. The CDR3 DNA sequence: TGCGCCAGCAACCCGACAGGGCGCTCACAAGAGACCCAGTACTTC. Protein product: CASNPTGRSQETQYF. The entire variable domain, with the rest obtained from reference TRBV5-1 and TRBJ2-5, is as follows: KAGVTQTPRYLIKTRGQQVTLSCSPISGHRSVSWYQQTPGQGLQFLFEYFSETQRNKGNFPGRFSGRQFSNSRSEMNVSTLELGDSALYLCASNPTGRSQETQYFGPGTRLLVL.

The gene calls are TRBV7-3 and TRBJ2-1, with D maybe TRBD2 (7 bases). V lost 1 base to trimming and J lost 7 bases, with 17 bases between them. The CDR3 is made up of 16 amino acids. Per germline, CDR1 SGHTA and CDR2 FQGTGA. Here the CDR3 reads CASSLRGGEGGNEQFF. In DNA form, the CDR3 reads TGTGCCAGCAGCTTAAGGGGCGGGGAGGGGGGAAATGAGCAGTTCTTC.

This chain joins TRBV4-2 and TRBJ1-2; D remains ambiguous. The CDR3 is made up of 15 amino acids. The V gene lost 4 bases and the J gene lost 8 bases, with 20 bases spanning the gap. Germline assignment: CDR1 LGHNA and CDR2 YNFKEQ. Written as DNA, the CDR3 is TGTGCCAGCAGCCCCCTTCTAGGGAACCGTCGAGGCTACACCTTC. This sequence encodes CASSPLLGNRRGYTF.

This chain joins TRBV6-2 or TRBV6-3 and TRBJ2-1; no clear D. The V gene's germline CDR1 is MNHEY and CDR2 SVGEGT. The CDR3 spans 13 residues. The V gene lost 5 bases and the J gene lost 9 bases, with 14 bases spanning the gap. In DNA, the CDR3 is TGTGCCAGCAGTGACGCCCTAGGTGCTGAGCAGTTCTTC. Its translation is CASSDALGAEQFF.

This clonotype was found once. V gene TRBV7-9 combines with J gene TRBJ1-1, with TRBD1 matching 7 bases. This CDR3 is built from 14 residues. CDR1 is SEHNR, CDR2 FQNEAQ, per germline (reference sequence). V trimming: 5 bases; J trimming: 6 bases; junction bases outside the gene matches: 9. CDR3 in DNA: TGTGCCAGCAGCCCCCTCTCTCAGGGGGCTGAAGCTTTCTTT. Residues: CASSPLSQGAEAFF. Looking up the rest from reference TRBV7-9 and TRBJ1-1 gives the full variable domain: DTGVSQNPRHKITKRGQNVTFRCDPISEHNRLYWYRQTLGQGPEFLTYFQNEAQLEKSRLLSDRFSAERPKGSFSTLEIQRTEQGDSAMYLCASSPLSQGAEAFFGQGTRLTVV.

Points on this clonotype: A read error may be the cause here, since a much bigger clone is one base away. This sequence joins TRBV27 and TRBJ2-5; D is unresolved. Germline V CDR1 and CDR2: MNHEY, SMNVEV (reference sequence). V lost 6 bases, J lost 10 bases, and 21 bases lay in between. The CDR3 runs 14 residues. CDR3 DNA: TGTGCCAGCAGCCCAACACACCGTTTGAAGAACCAGTACTTC. It codes for CASSPTHRLKNQYF.

This clonotype was observed a handful of times. The J gene is TRBJ1-6, the V gene TRBV6-1; D not resolved. The CDR3 length is 16 residues. Germline V gene data show CDR1 as MNHNS and CDR2 as SASEGT. V lost 6 bases to trimming and J lost 10 bases, with 22 bases between them. This CDR3 reads CASSTTLPGSISPLHF. As DNA, the CDR3 is TGTGCCAGCAGCACCACCCTTCCCGGGAGTATATCACCCCTCCACTTT.

The rearrangement links TRBV10-3 to TRBJ2-1; TRBD2 matches at 7 bases. There are 16 residues in the CDR3. J lost 0 bases, V lost 4 bases, and 6 bases had no gene match. In germline, CDR1 is ENHRY, CDR2 SYGVKD. This CDR3 is CAISVSGISSYNEQFF. CDR3 in DNA: TGTGCCATCAGTGTAAGCGGGATCAGCTCCTACAATGAGCAGTTCTTC.

This clonotype was seen a handful of times. The V call is TRBV6-2 or TRBV6-3, the J call TRBJ2-1; the D gene is possibly TRBD1 (5 bases). The germline V gene has CDR1 MNHEY and CDR2 SVGEGT. The CDR3 covers 17 residues. Between the trimmed V and J ends, which lost 6 bases and 1 base, there was a span of 19 bases. In DNA, the CDR3 is TGTGCCAGCAGCCGAACCCGCGTCCAGGGATCCTACAATGAGCAGTTCTTC. It encodes CASSRTRVQGSYNEQFF.

The J gene is TRBJ1-2, the V gene TRBV7-2; the D gene is possibly TRBD1 (6 bases). In germline, CDR1 is SGHTA, CDR2 FQGNSA. CDR3 length equals 13 residues. V lost 3 bases and J 8 bases, leaving 13 bases between the germline ends. CDR3: CASSLDRHLGYTF. CDR3 coding DNA: TGTGCCAGCAGCTTGGACAGACATCTGGGCTACACCTTC. Based on the CDR3 plus reference TRBV7-2 and TRBJ1-2, the full variable domain is GAGVSQSPSNKVTEKGKDVELRCDPISGHTALYWYRQSLGQGLEFLIYFQGNSAPDKSGLPSDRFSAERTGGSVSTLTIQRTQQEDSAVYLCASSLDRHLGYTFGSGTRLTVV.

This clonotype has only a few counts. The chain recombines TRBV24-1 with TRBJ1-2; D perhaps matches TRBD1 (6 bases). Trimming shortened V by 6 bases and J by 5 bases, and 15 bases separated the two germline ends. Germline V CDR1 and CDR2: KGHDR, SFDVKD. The CDR3 has 14 residues. For the CDR3, the DNA is TGTGCCACCAGTACCCCTTCAGGGGTATATGGCTACACCTTC. It codes for CATSTPSGVYGYTF.

This clonotype was observed a few times. This rearrangement joins TRBV15 to TRBJ2-5; D tentatively reads TRBD1 or TRBD2 (5 bases each). Trimming took 1 base from V and 2 from J, leaving 8 bases between them. Germline CDR1 is LNHNV and CDR2 is YYDKDF (reference sequence). This CDR3 comprises 14 residues. DNA for the CDR3: TGTGCCACCAGCAGAGGAGGGACGCAAGAGACCCAGTACTTC. Translated, it gives CATSRGGTQETQYF.

V is TRBV13 and J is TRBJ2-3, with unresolved D. CDR3 size: 15 residues. The V gene lost 4 bases and the J gene lost 0 bases, with 11 bases spanning the gap. CDR1 and CDR2 (germline): PRHDT, FYEKMQ (reference sequence). The CDR3 loop reads CASSYVVSSTDTQYF. The CDR3, as DNA: TGTGCCAGCAGCTATGTGGTTTCTAGCACAGATACGCAGTATTTT.